A selection of T cell receptor beta chains follows, all from one sample in a study of post-analysis software for immune sequencing data. One entry per CDR3 protein results from TCRdb running MiXCR on the PCR reads. The table includes some 700,000 distinct CDR3 sequences, approximately 60% detected once. The source material was blood. Receptor source: a girl aged 2 to 9 with multiple sclerosis. The CDR3 runs from the conserved cysteine through the conserved F or W. A D gene is named only where the DNA matches it firmly. Size is stated for part of the rows, as once, few or many counts, or as a class when the clone is expanded.

>TRBJ2-4|NA|TRBV6-2/TRBV6-3|NA
CASSYGLYRGAKNIQYF
TGTGCCAGCAGTTACGGACTTTATAGGGGGGCCAAAAACATTCAGTACTTC
>TRBJ2-5|NA|TRBV7-6|NA
CASSAEGWETQYF
TGTGCCAGCAGCGCAGAGGGCTGGGAGACCCAGTACTTC
>TRBJ2-7|TRBD2|TRBV5-5|NA
CACSHSAGGSYEQYF
TGTGCCTGCAGCCACTCAGCGGGAGGTTCCTACGAGCAGTACTTC
>TRBJ1-5|NA|TRBV10-3|NA
CAISESTLAANQPQHF
TGTGCCATCAGTGAGTCGACTTTGGCAGCGAATCAGCCCCAGCATTTT
>TRBJ2-5|NA|TRBV6-5|few
CASRDSTTETQYF
TGTGCCAGCAGGGACAGCACCACAGAGACCCAGTACTTC
>TRBJ2-5|NA|TRBV6-5|NA
CASSYGASRPQETQYF
TGTGCCAGCAGTTACGGGGCTAGCCGACCTCAAGAGACCCAGTACTTC
>TRBJ2-3|TRBD2|TRBV4-1|NA
CASSTAGEADTQYF
TGCGCCAGCAGCACTGCGGGGGAAGCAGATACGCAGTATTTT
>TRBJ2-3|NA|TRBV6-2/TRBV6-3|NA
CASNRLTDTQYF
TGTGCCAGCAATCGCCTCACAGATACGCAGTATTTT
>TRBJ2-1|TRBD2|TRBV5-5|many
CASSLSLAGDLYEQFF
TGTGCCAGCAGCTTGTCACTAGCGGGAGACCTCTATGAGCAGTTCTTC
>TRBJ2-7|NA|TRBV10-2|NA
CASSEPTASYEQYF
TGCGCCAGCAGTGAGCCGACAGCCTCCTACGAGCAGTACTTC
>TRBJ2-3|TRBD2|TRBV6-1|NA
CASSALTSGGADTQYF
TGTGCCAGCAGCGCCCTCACTAGCGGGGGGGCGGATACGCAGTATTTT
>TRBJ2-5|TRBD2|TRBV5-1|NA
CASSLAGGAKETQYF
TGCGCCAGCAGCTTGGCCGGGGGGGCCAAAGAGACCCAGTACTTC
>TRBJ2-1|TRBD2|TRBV7-6|NA
CASSFGLAGLYNEQFF
TGTGCCAGCAGCTTTGGACTAGCGGGCTTATACAATGAGCAGTTCTTC
>TRBJ2-7|NA|TRBV15|once
CATSRDPASSGDEQYF
TGTGCCACCAGCAGAGATCCCGCGTCCTCCGGAGACGAGCAGTACTTC
>TRBJ2-3|NA|TRBV12-3/TRBV12-4|NA
CATSSSGSTDTQYF
TGTGCCACCTCATCCAGCGGAAGCACAGATACGCAGTATTTT
>TRBJ2-7|NA|TRBV12-3/TRBV12-4|NA
CASSGGGPEQYF
TGTGCCAGCAGTGGAGGAGGACCCGAGCAGTACTTC
>TRBJ1-1|NA|TRBV6-6|NA
CASSSDGTEAFF
TGTGCCAGCAGTTCGGACGGGACTGAAGCTTTCTTT
>TRBJ2-7|NA|TRBV3-1|few
CASSQRSRYEQYF
TGTGCCAGCAGCCAACGCTCCCGGTACGAGCAGTACTTC
>TRBJ2-1|TRBD2|TRBV4-1|NA
CASSQGWLSGRTNNEQFF
TGCGCCAGCAGCCAGGGGTGGCTGAGCGGGAGAACCAACAATGAGCAGTTCTTC
>TRBJ2-7|TRBD2|TRBV20-1|NA
CSATTSGLSYEQYF
TGCAGTGCAACCACTAGCGGGTTATCCTACGAGCAGTACTTC
>TRBJ2-5|NA|TRBV25-1|few
CASEGLERTAPCREQYF
TGTGCCAGCGAGGGGTTGGAGAGAACGGCCCCATGTAGGGAGCAGTACTTC
>TRBJ2-1|NA|TRBV11-3|NA
CASSPAPSFSYNEQFF
TGTGCCAGCAGCCCGGCTCCTAGTTTCTCCTACAATGAGCAGTTCTTC
>TRBJ1-2|NA|TRBV21-1|NA
CASSKGAGCNHGYTF
TGTGCCAGCAGCAAAGGCGCGGGATGCAATCATGGCTACACCTTC
>TRBJ2-3|NA|TRBV20-1|NA
CSARDQGAGIVADTQYF
TGCAGTGCTAGAGATCAAGGTGCAGGGATAGTTGCCGATACGCAGTATTTT
>TRBJ2-1|NA|TRBV29-1|NA
CSAERPSSYNEQFF
TGCAGCGCTGAGCGGCCGAGCTCCTACAATGAGCAGTTCTTC
>TRBJ1-5|NA|TRBV9|once
CASSPTGTPNQPQHF
TGTGCCAGCAGTCCAACCGGGACGCCAAATCAGCCCCAGCATTTT
>TRBJ2-1|NA|TRBV3-1|NA
CASGPGRSIEQFF
TGTGCCAGCGGCCCGGGACGGAGTATTGAGCAGTTCTTC
>TRBJ2-3|NA|TRBV4-2|NA
CASSQDGQRVTDTQYF
TGTGCCAGCAGCCAAGATGGTCAACGGGTCACAGATACGCAGTATTTT
>TRBJ2-5|TRBD2|TRBV4-3|NA
CASSRSSGPDVKETQYF
TGCGCCAGCAGCCGATCTAGCGGGCCGGACGTAAAAGAGACCCAGTACTTC
>TRBJ1-2|NA|TRBV10-3|NA
CAISESRGVWMGYTF
TGTGCCATCAGTGAGTCGAGAGGGGTTTGGATGGGCTACACCTTC
>TRBJ2-7|NA|TRBV29-1|NA
CSVGAEEQYF
TGCAGCGTTGGGGCAGAGGAGCAGTACTTC
>TRBJ1-4|NA|TRBV29-1|NA
CSVDSRGISTNEKLFF
TGCAGCGTGGACTCTCGGGGGATATCAACTAATGAAAAACTGTTTTTT
>TRBJ2-1|TRBD1|TRBV6-5|NA
CASSSYPGQGADEQFF
TGTGCCAGCAGTTCGTACCCGGGACAGGGGGCTGATGAGCAGTTCTTC
>TRBJ2-6|TRBD2|TRBV29-1|few
CSVEVQTGGYPGANVLTF
TGCAGCGTTGAAGTTCAGACGGGAGGGTATCCTGGGGCCAACGTCCTGACTTTC
>TRBJ2-5|NA|TRBV4-2|NA
CASSVRPGPQETQYF
TGTGCCAGCAGCGTACGCCCGGGACCCCAAGAGACCCAGTACTTC
>TRBJ2-1|TRBD2|TRBV7-2|few
CASSLVSGGQFF
TGTGCCAGCAGCTTAGTCAGCGGGGGGCAGTTCTTC
>TRBJ2-3|NA|TRBV29-1|NA
CSVEGSSTQYF
TGCAGCGTAGAGGGTTCAAGTACGCAGTATTTT
>TRBJ2-5|TRBD2|TRBV27|NA
CATTGTSGGGQETQYF
TGTGCCACTACCGGGACTAGCGGAGGGGGTCAAGAGACCCAGTACTTC
>TRBJ2-7|NA|TRBV5-1|NA
CASSLDSLDAYEQYF
TGCGCCAGCAGCTTGGACAGCCTGGATGCCTACGAGCAGTACTTC
>TRBJ1-2|TRBD1|TRBV29-1|NA
CSVEDSLALSRWTGVNYGYTF
TGCAGCGTTGAAGATTCATTGGCTTTGTCCCGATGGACAGGGGTTAACTATGGCTACACCTTC
>TRBJ2-2|NA|TRBV6-5|once
CASSFEGHLTGTGELFF
TGTGCCAGCAGTTTCGAGGGACATTTAACGGGCACCGGGGAGCTGTTTTTT
>TRBJ1-2|NA|TRBV20-1|NA
CSARAFAGYYGYTF
TGCAGTGCTAGGGCCTTTGCGGGGTACTATGGCTACACCTTC
>TRBJ1-6|NA|TRBV9|NA
CASSQSGNSYNSPLHF
TGTGCCAGCTCCCAGTCGGGGAACTCCTATAATTCACCCCTCCACTTT
>TRBJ1-2|NA|TRBV25-1|few
CASSEGLSYGYTF
TGTGCCAGCAGTGAAGGGTTATCCTATGGCTACACCTTC
>TRBJ2-1|NA|TRBV12-3/TRBV12-4|once
CASSLGTPWDEQFF
TGTGCCAGCAGTTTGGGGACGCCCTGGGATGAGCAGTTCTTC
>TRBJ2-5|NA|TRBV5-5|NA
CASSDSRRETQYF
TGTGCCAGCAGCGATAGTCGGCGGGAGACCCAGTACTTC
>TRBJ2-1|NA|TRBV7-9|NA
CASLLGEVPYNEQFF
TGTGCCAGCTTACTGGGGGAGGTACCCTACAATGAGCAGTTCTTC
>TRBJ1-2|NA|TRBV6-4|NA
CASSPSGASTYGYTF
TGTGCCAGCAGTCCCTCGGGTGCTTCGACGTATGGCTACACCTTC
>TRBJ2-7|NA|TRBV29-1|NA
CSVEGGTYEQYF
TGCAGCGTTGAAGGGGGGACCTACGAGCAGTACTTC
>TRBJ1-4|NA|TRBV29-1|NA
CSALGEKLFF
TGCAGCGCCCTCGGTGAAAAACTGTTTTTT
>TRBJ2-1|TRBD2|TRBV12-3/TRBV12-4|NA
CASSLPGGVQFF
TGTGCCAGCAGTCTCCCCGGGGGGGTTCAGTTCTTC
>TRBJ2-3|NA|TRBV6-2/TRBV6-3|few
CASSSPSDTQYF
TGTGCCAGCAGTTCCCCATCAGATACGCAGTATTTT
>TRBJ2-1|NA|TRBV12-3/TRBV12-4|NA
CASSLTPGSNEQFF
TGTGCCAGCAGTTTAACGCCAGGGAGCAATGAGCAGTTCTTC